Below are 26 T cell receptor beta chains sequenced from a single sample in a study of blood T cell repertoires in COVID-19. The method was immunoSEQ multiplex PCR; TCRdb's version includes in-frame clones alone and lacks a portion of them. The sample has about 300,000 clones; over 75% are singletons. The sequencing sample was made of PBMCs or T cells enriched from blood (not recorded which). These receptor sequences come from a woman under 30 who had recovered from COVID-19.

V is TRBV10-3 and J is TRBJ2-1, with 13 bases aligning to TRBD2. This CDR3 is 15 amino acids long. Trimming removed 10 bases from V and 7 bases from J; junction bases left unmatched: 10. Germline V gives CDR1 ENHRY, CDR2 SYGVKD. The CDR3 coding sequence is TGTGCCAGCGGACTAGCGGGAGACGCGGAAAATGAGCAGTTCTTC. Translating it yields CASGLAGDAENEQFF.

This chain uses TRBV30 with TRBJ2-1; 10 bases fit TRBD2. Trimming cost V 2 bases and J 8 bases; bases outside gene matches: 12. Germline V lookup: CDR1 GTSNPN, CDR2 SVGIG (reference sequence). This CDR3 spans 16 amino acids. The CDR3 region has the DNA TGTGCCTGGAGTTCTCTCCTAGCGGGAGTCCTGGATGAGCAGTTCTTC. Its translation is CAWSSLLAGVLDEQFF. Supplemented by reference TRBV30 and TRBJ2-1, the full variable domain reads SQTIHQWPATLVQPVGSPLSLECTVEGTSNPNLYWYRQAAGRGLQLLFYSVGIGQISSEVPQNLSASRPQDRQFILSSKKLLLSDSGFYLCAWSSLLAGVLDEQFFGPGTRLTVL.

This clone was seen once. A read error may be the cause here, since a much bigger clone is one base away. Other DNA sequences of this sample code for an identical CDR3. The gene calls are TRBV2 and TRBJ2-5; TRBD1 matches at 9 bases. Germline V lookup: CDR1 SNHLY, CDR2 FYNNEI. This CDR3 region has 14 residues. Losses at the gene ends were 6 bases for V and 4 bases for J; bases not matched to a gene: 6. In nucleotides, the CDR3 is TGTGCCAGCAGCTTACAGGGGGCAGGAGAGACCCAGTACTTC. Amino acid sequence: CASSLQGAGETQYF.

V is TRBV6-5 and J is TRBJ2-5; 8 bases fit TRBD2. The CDR3 spans 15 residues. The V segment lost 6 bases and the J segment 3 bases; nucleotides outside the gene matches: 9. Germline V lookup: CDR1 MNHEY, CDR2 SVGAGI. CDR3 protein: CASSSQGAGEETQYF. CDR3 in DNA: TGTGCCAGCAGCTCCCAGGGAGCGGGAGAAGAGACCCAGTACTTC.

The V and J genes are TRBV6-5 and TRBJ1-2; D not certain. The CDR3 runs 15 residues. V was pared by 6 bases and J by 6 bases, with 20 bases between. The germline gives CDR1 MNHEY, CDR2 SVGAGI. CDR3 protein: CASRLSVWMADGYTF. DNA of the CDR3: TGTGCCAGCAGGCTTTCCGTCTGGATGGCGGATGGCTACACCTTC.

The table lists this clone with a count of one. The chain links TRBV6-1 to TRBJ1-2, with unresolved D. The CDR3 has 15 amino acids. Germline V gene sequence: CDR1 MNHNS, CDR2 SASEGT. The V end lost 2 bases, the J end lost 2 bases, and 12 bases lay between the germline ends. CDR3 sequence (DNA): TGTGCCAGCAGTGAACAGGCAGCCGAAAACTATGGCTACACCTTC. This encodes CASSEQAAENYGYTF.

A single count supports this clone. The chain links TRBV19 to TRBJ2-7; 7 bases align to TRBD1. The germline V gene has CDR1 LNHDA and CDR2 SQIVND (reference sequence). The CDR3 runs to 16 residues. V was pared by 9 bases and J by 2 bases, with 16 bases of the junction left unmatched. The CDR3 here is CARTIVFEGATYEQYF. The CDR3 bases are TGTGCCAGGACAATAGTATTCGAGGGGGCTACCTACGAGCAGTACTTC.

The V call is TRBV6-5, the J call TRBJ2-7; 8 bases are a match to TRBD1. This CDR3 has 14 amino acids. V shed 6 bases, J shed 3 bases, and the junction held 7 bases outside the gene matches. Looked up from germline, CDR1 is MNHEY and CDR2 is SVGAGI. CDR3 region: CASSLSGGGYEQYF. Written as DNA, the CDR3 is TGTGCCAGCAGCTTGTCAGGGGGCGGCTACGAGCAGTACTTC.

The chain links TRBV30 to TRBJ2-5; 9 bases match TRBD1. Germline assignment: CDR1 GTSNPN and CDR2 SVGIG (reference sequence). The CDR3 is made up of 14 amino acids. J lost 5 bases, V lost 2 bases, and 6 bases had no gene match. CDR3 sequence reads: CAWSRGQGKETQYF. The CDR3 coding sequence is TGTGCCTGGAGTAGGGGACAGGGAAAGGAGACCCAGTACTTC.

The chain links TRBV11-2 to TRBJ2-1, with 14 bases that match TRBD2. After removal of 0 bases from V and 7 bases from J, the junction contained 14 bases not matched to a gene. The CDR3 extends over 20 amino acids. Germline lookup yields CDR1 SGHAT and CDR2 FQNNGV. The DNA of the CDR3 is TGTGCCAGCAGCTTAGAATTAAGAGTGGGACTAGCGGGAGATCGTAATGAGCAGTTCTTC. Its protein product is CASSLELRVGLAGDRNEQFF.

The chain uses TRBV19 and TRBJ1-5; weak D call: TRBD1 (5 bases). This CDR3 spans 16 amino acids. In germline, CDR1 is LNHDA, CDR2 SQIVND (reference sequence). The ends were cut back, 7 bases at V and 0 bases at J, with 16 bases in the middle. CDR3 amino acids: CASTPTVHYSNQPQHF. CDR3 nucleotide sequence: TGTGCCAGTACCCCGACAGTTCATTATAGCAATCAGCCCCAGCATTTT.

The chain uses TRBV4-2 and TRBJ2-7; TRBD2 matches 9 bases. J lost 3 bases, V lost 0 bases, and 9 bases had no gene match. The CDR3 is made up of 17 amino acids. The germline CDR1 and CDR2 sequences are LGHNA and YNFKEQ. The DNA of the CDR3 is TGTGCCAGCAGCCAAGATTGGGCTAGCGGGGCCATCTACGAGCAGTACTTC. It yields the protein CASSQDWASGAIYEQYF.

This rearrangement joins TRBV28 to TRBJ1-4; D uncertain. Trimming shortened V by 7 bases and J by 4 bases, and 13 bases separated the two germline ends. The germline gives CDR1 MDHEN, CDR2 SYDVKM. There are 14 residues in the CDR3. The CDR3: CASTEQSVNEKLFF. CDR3 DNA: TGTGCCAGCACCGAACAGTCTGTTAATGAAAAACTGTTTTTT.

The rearrangement links TRBV10-3 to TRBJ1-2; no reliable D call. V shed 2 bases and J shed 4 bases, with 11 bases lying between them. Germline lookup yields CDR1 ENHRY and CDR2 SYGVKD. The CDR3 extends over 14 amino acids. The CDR3 sequence is CAISELTPGYGYTF. As DNA, the CDR3 is TGTGCCATCAGTGAGCTAACTCCGGGCTATGGCTACACCTTC.

The sample holds one count of this clone. V and J are TRBV15 and TRBJ2-7, with unresolved D. Trimming took 0 bases from V and 1 from J, leaving 7 bases between them. The CDR3 runs to 14 residues. Germline V gives CDR1 LNHNV, CDR2 YYDKDF (reference sequence). CDR3 region: CATSRDSGSYEQYF. The CDR3 bases are TGTGCCACCAGCAGAGATTCAGGTTCCTACGAGCAGTACTTC.

Here the CDR3 DNA reads TGTGCCAGTAGTGCGGGATATCAAGAGACCCAGTACTTC. Translated: CASSAGYQETQYF. V is TRBV19 and J is TRBJ2-5, with D possibly matching TRBD2 (6 bases). Germline CDR1 reads LNHDA; CDR2 reads SQIVND (reference sequence). The CDR3 extends over 13 amino acids. Trimming cost V 5 bases and J 2 bases, with 9 bases left between them. Based on the CDR3 plus reference TRBV19 and TRBJ2-5, the full variable domain is DGGITQSPKYLFRKEGQNVTLSCEQNLNHDAMYWYRQDPGQGLRLIYYSQIVNDFQKGDIAEGYSVSREKKESFPLTVTSAQKNPTAFYLCASSAGYQETQYFGPGTRLLVL.

V and J are TRBV30 and TRBJ1-4; D is perhaps TRBD1 (6 bases). V was pared by 2 bases and J by 3 bases, with 10 bases between. Germline V lookup: CDR1 GTSNPN, CDR2 SVGIG (reference sequence). The CDR3 consists of 14 residues. In nucleotides, the CDR3 is TGTGCCTGGAGTAGGGGGGGGGCTAATGAAAAACTGTTTTTT. Translation gives CAWSRGGANEKLFF.

This clone has a handful of counts. The gene calls are TRBV4-2 and TRBJ1-1, with TRBD1 matching 9 bases. Germline V lookup: CDR1 LGHNA, CDR2 YNFKEQ. The CDR3 sequence is 15 residues long. The trim removed 0 bases at V and 3 bases at J, leaving 2 bases unmatched. CDR3 coding DNA: TGTGCCAGCAGCCAAGATACAGGGGGCTACACTGAAGCTTTCTTT. This codes for CASSQDTGGYTEAFF.

The chain uses TRBV27 and TRBJ1-5, with unresolved D. This CDR3 is 13 amino acids long. Germline assignment: CDR1 MNHEY and CDR2 SMNVEV (reference sequence). V was cut by 4 bases and J by 4 bases, with 8 bases left in between. CDR3 coding DNA: TGTGCCAGCAGTTCCTACAGAAATCAGCCCCAGCATTTT. It codes for CASSSYRNQPQHF.

The rearrangement uses TRBV5-6 and TRBJ2-1; 9 bases map to TRBD2. Germline CDR1 and CDR2: SGHDT and YYEEEE. The CDR3 length is 16 residues. J gave up 0 bases and V 1 base, and 2 bases lay outside the gene matches. The CDR3 loop is CASSLSGRYSYNEQFF. The CDR3 region has the DNA TGTGCCAGCAGCTTGAGCGGGAGGTACTCCTACAATGAGCAGTTCTTC.

The CDR3 region has the DNA TGTGCCAGCAGCCTTCCGATACTAGGGACCCAGTACTTC. Amino acids: CASSLPILGTQYF. The V gene is TRBV5-4, the J gene TRBJ2-5; TRBD2 is a possible D gene (5 bases). CDR1 and CDR2 from the germline V gene are SGHNT and YYREEE (reference sequence). With 4 bases removed from V and 7 bases from J, the gap between germline ends came to 14 bases. CDR3 length: 13 residues.

The rearrangement uses TRBV28 and TRBJ2-1; 11 positions match TRBD2. The ends lost 4 bases at V and 5 bases at J; junction bases unmatched: 7. CDR3 size: 16 residues. CDR1 and CDR2 (germline): MDHEN, SYDVKM. This CDR3 is CASSSSGLAGHNEQFF. DNA of the CDR3: TGTGCCAGCAGTTCCTCCGGACTAGCGGGCCACAATGAGCAGTTCTTC.

In this sample, this clone turned up once. This rearrangement joins TRBV30 to TRBJ1-4; D not resolved. Germline CDR1 is GTSNPN and CDR2 is SVGIG (reference sequence). The CDR3 has 12 residues. V was pared by 5 bases and J by 4 bases, with 8 bases between. The CDR3 region is CAWGRSNEKLFF. CDR3 sequence (DNA): TGTGCCTGGGGACGGAGTAATGAAAAACTGTTTTTT. The whole variable domain, remainder taken from reference TRBV30 and TRBJ1-4, is SQTIHQWPATLVQPVGSPLSLECTVEGTSNPNLYWYRQAAGRGLQLLFYSVGIGQISSEVPQNLSASRPQDRQFILSSKKLLLSDSGFYLCAWGRSNEKLFFGSGTQLSVL.

CDR3 in DNA: TGTGCCACCAGCAGAGGCGGGGGAGTCCACACAGATACGCAGTATTTT. Its protein product is CATSRGGGVHTDTQYF. The chain combines TRBV15 with TRBJ2-3; 7 nucleotides align to TRBD2. V gave up 1 base and J gave up 2 bases; unmatched junction bases: 6. Germline-derived CDR1 and CDR2 are LNHNV and YYDKDF (reference sequence). This CDR3 is 16 amino acids long. Full variable domain (outside the CDR3, taken from reference TRBV15 and TRBJ2-3): DAMVIQNPRYQVTQFGKPVTLSCSQTLNHNVMYWYQQKSSQAPKLLFHYYDKDFNNEADTPDNFQSRRPNTSFCFLDIRSPGLGDTAMYLCATSRGGGVHTDTQYFGPGTRLTVL.

This rearrangement joins TRBV5-8 to TRBJ2-3, with D perhaps TRBD2 (5 bases). CDR1 is SGHTS, CDR2 YDEGEE, per germline. Deletions cut 5 bases from V and 3 bases from J, with 16 bases between. The CDR3 contains 15 residues. The CDR3: CASRSPGKWTDTQYF. The CDR3 DNA is TGTGCCAGCAGGAGCCCGGGGAAATGGACAGATACGCAGTATTTT.

This rearrangement joins TRBV21-1 to TRBJ2-1; the table's D call TRBD2 went unverified against the DNA. TRBV21-1 constitutes a pseudogene. This CDR3 has 16 residues. The CDR3 is CASSGDGTSGYNEQFF. CDR3 coding DNA: TGTGCCAGCAGCGGAGACGGGACTAGCGGCTACAATGAGCAGTTCTTC.